This TCR beta chain was observed in a study of cytomegalovirus exposure and HLA in healthy donors. Across the whole study: The 130 or so validation repertoires were reported in a later analysis to have been generated on the same platform as the roughly 700 first-cohort repertoires. The study's findings and limits: Investigators reported approximately 150 TCR beta chains as tied to cytomegalovirus. According to a subsequent analysis, TCR clusters identified in the first cohort showed a tendency to co-occur across the approximately 110 validation repertoires.

CDR1 MDHEN and CDR2 SYDVKM come from the germline V gene. This CDR3 is built from 14 residues. The ends were cut back, 2 bases at V and 8 bases at J, with 15 bases in the middle. While the first cohort had 500 to 700 subjects, the donors belonged to the separate validation cohort of 100 to 150 subjects. Generated by immunoSEQ multiplex PCR, the TCRdb table keeps only in-frame clones and is missing some. The sample holds around 200,000 clones, about 81% seen once. This clone was recorded at least ten times. Its target is unknown. The chain joins TRBV28 to TRBJ1-2; D ambiguous. This clonotype was obtained from a woman aged 25 to 39 in good health and CMV-seronegative. The sequencing sample was made of PBMCs. CDR3 DNA: TGTGCCAGCAGTTTAGGCCAGGACCCGGGGGGCTACACCTTC. Translation gives CASSLGQDPGGYTF.